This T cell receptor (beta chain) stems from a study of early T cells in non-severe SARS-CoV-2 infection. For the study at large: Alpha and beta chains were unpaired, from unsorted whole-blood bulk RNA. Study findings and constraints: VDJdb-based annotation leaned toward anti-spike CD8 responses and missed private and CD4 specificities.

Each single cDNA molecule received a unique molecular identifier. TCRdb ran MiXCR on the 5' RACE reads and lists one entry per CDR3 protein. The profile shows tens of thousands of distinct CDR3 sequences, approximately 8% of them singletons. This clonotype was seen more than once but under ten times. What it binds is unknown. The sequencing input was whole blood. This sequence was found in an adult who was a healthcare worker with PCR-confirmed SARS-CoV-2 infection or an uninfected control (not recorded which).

The CDR3, as DNA: TGTGCCAGCTCTTCAGTGGGAGGCTCCTACGAGCAGTACTTC. Translated, it gives CASSSVGGSYEQYF. This sequence joins TRBV18 and TRBJ2-7; tentatively, D is TRBD2 (6 bases). The CDR3 sequence is 14 residues long. The germline V and J ends were trimmed by 6 bases and 0 bases, with 12 bases remaining between them. The germline V gene encodes CDR1 KGHSH and CDR2 LQKENI.